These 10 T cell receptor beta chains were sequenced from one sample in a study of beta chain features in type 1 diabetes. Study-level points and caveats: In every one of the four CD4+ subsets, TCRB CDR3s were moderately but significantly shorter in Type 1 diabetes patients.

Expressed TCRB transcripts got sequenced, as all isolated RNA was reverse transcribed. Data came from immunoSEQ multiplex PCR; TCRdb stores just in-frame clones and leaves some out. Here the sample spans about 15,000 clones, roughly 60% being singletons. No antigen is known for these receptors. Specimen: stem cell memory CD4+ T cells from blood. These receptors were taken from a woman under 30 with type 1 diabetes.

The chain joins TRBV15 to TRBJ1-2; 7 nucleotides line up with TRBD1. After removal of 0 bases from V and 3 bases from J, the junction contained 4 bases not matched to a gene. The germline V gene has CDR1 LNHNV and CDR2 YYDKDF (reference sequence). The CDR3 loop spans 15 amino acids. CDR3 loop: CATSRDRDSYYGYTF. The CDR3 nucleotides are TGTGCCACCAGCAGAGATCGGGACAGCTACTATGGCTACACCTTC.

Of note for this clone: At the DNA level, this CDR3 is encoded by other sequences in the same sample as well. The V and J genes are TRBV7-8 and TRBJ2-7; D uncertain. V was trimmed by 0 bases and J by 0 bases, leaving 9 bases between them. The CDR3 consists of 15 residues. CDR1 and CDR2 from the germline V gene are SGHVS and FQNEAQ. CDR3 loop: CASSLAPGSSYEQYF. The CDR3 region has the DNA TGTGCCAGCAGCTTAGCCCCAGGAAGCTCCTACGAGCAGTACTTC.

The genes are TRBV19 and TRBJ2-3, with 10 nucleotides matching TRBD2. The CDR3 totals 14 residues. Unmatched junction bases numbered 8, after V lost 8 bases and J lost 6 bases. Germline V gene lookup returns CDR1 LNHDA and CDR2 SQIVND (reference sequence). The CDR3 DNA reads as TGTGCCAGTGAAAGCGGGGGGGCAGCGGATACGCAGTATTTT. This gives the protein CASESGGAADTQYF.

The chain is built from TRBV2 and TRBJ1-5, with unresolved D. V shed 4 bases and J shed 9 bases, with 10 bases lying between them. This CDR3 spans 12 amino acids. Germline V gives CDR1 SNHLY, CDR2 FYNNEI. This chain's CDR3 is CASSVYTGPQHF. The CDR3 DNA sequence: TGTGCCAGCAGTGTATACACGGGGCCCCAGCATTTT.

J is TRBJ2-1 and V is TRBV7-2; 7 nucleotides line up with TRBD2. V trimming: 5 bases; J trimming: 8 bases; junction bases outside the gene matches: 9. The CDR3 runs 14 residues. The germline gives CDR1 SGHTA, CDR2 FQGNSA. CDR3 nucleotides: TGTGCCAGCAGCCAAAGTTGGAGCGGGGATGAGCAGTTCTTC. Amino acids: CASSQSWSGDEQFF.

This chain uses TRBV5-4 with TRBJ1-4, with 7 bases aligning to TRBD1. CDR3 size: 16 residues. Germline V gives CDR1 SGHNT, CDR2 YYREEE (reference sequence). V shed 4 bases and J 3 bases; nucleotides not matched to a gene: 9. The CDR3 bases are TGTGCCAGCAGCACCGGACAGGATCGGGCTAATGAAAAACTGTTTTTT. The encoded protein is CASSTGQDRANEKLFF.

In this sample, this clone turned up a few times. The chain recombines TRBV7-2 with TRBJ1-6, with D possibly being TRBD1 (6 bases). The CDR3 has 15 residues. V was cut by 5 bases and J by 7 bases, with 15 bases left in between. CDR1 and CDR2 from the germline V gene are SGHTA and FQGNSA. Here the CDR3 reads CASSPTGLGNSPLHF. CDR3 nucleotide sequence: TGTGCCAGCAGCCCTACAGGGTTAGGCAATTCACCCCTCCACTTT. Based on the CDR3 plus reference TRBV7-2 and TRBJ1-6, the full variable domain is GAGVSQSPSNKVTEKGKDVELRCDPISGHTALYWYRQSLGQGLEFLIYFQGNSAPDKSGLPSDRFSAERTGGSVSTLTIQRTQQEDSAVYLCASSPTGLGNSPLHFGNGTRLTVT.

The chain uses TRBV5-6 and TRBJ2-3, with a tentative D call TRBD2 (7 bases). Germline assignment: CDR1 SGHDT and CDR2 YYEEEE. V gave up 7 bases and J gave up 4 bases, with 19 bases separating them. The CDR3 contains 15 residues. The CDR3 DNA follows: TGTGCCAGCGGTCGAGAAGGGGGGGCCGCAGATACGCAGTATTTT. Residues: CASGREGGAADTQYF.

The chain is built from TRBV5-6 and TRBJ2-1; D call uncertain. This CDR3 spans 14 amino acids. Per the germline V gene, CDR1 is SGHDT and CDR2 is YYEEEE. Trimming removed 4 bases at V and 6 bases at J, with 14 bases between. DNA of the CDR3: TGTGCCAGCAGCATCACCATACCCGGCAATGAGCAGTTCTTC. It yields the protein CASSITIPGNEQFF. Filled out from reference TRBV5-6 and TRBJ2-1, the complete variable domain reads DAGVTQSPTHLIKTRGQQVTLRCSPKSGHDTVSWYQQALGQGPQFIFQYYEEEERQRGNFPDRFSGHQFPNYSSELNVNALLLGDSALYLCASSITIPGNEQFFGPGTRLTVL.

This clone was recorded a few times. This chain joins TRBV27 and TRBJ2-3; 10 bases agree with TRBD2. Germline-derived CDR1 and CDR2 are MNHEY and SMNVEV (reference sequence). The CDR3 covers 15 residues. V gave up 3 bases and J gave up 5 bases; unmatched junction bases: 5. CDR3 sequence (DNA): TGTGCCAGCAGTTTCCTAGCGGGAGAGCGAGATACGCAGTATTTT. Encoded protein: CASSFLAGERDTQYF.